This T cell receptor (beta chain) was identified in a study of blood T cell repertoires in COVID-19. Study-level information: Donors in the United States, Italy and Spain gave samples during acute or convalescent COVID-19. T cells, B-cell-depleted T cells, or PBMCs supplied cDNA or gDNA.

In germline, CDR1 is SGHDT, CDR2 YYEEEE. This CDR3 contains 16 residues. V gave up 0 bases and J gave up 9 bases; unmatched junction bases: 6. In the source study's methods: The assay estimated nucleated cells by amplifying reference gene primers. The table came from immunoSEQ multiplex PCR; TCRdb's copy has only in-frame clones and leaves some out. V, J and clone size derive from that table, while D and trimming were established from the DNA sequence. The sample holds approximately 60,000 clones, around 83% seen once. This sequence originates from a woman older than 75 with acute or convalescent COVID-19. The chain is built from TRBV5-6 and TRBJ2-1; 13 bases are shared with TRBD2. The sequenced sample consisted of peripheral blood. The CDR3 nucleotides are TGTGCCAGCAGCTTGGGACTAGCGGGGGGCCGGGGTGAGCAGTTCTTC. The encoded protein is CASSLGLAGGRGEQFF.